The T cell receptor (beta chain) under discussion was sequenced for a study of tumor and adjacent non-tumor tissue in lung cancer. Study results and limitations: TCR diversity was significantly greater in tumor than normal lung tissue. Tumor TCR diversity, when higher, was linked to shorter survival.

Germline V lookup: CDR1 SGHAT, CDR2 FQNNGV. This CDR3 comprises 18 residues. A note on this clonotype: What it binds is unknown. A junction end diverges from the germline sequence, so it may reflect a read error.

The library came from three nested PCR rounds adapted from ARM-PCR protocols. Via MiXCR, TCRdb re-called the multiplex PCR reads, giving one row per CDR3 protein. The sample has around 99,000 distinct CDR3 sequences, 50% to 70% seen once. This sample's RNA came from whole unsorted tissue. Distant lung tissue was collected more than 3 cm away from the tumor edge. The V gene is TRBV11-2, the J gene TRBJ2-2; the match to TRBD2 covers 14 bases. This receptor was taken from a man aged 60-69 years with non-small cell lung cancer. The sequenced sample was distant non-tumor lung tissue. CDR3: CARSSGLAGATNTGKLFF. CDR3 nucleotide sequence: TGTGCCAGAAGCTCGGGACTAGCGGGAGCGACGAACACTGGGAAGCTGTTTTTT.